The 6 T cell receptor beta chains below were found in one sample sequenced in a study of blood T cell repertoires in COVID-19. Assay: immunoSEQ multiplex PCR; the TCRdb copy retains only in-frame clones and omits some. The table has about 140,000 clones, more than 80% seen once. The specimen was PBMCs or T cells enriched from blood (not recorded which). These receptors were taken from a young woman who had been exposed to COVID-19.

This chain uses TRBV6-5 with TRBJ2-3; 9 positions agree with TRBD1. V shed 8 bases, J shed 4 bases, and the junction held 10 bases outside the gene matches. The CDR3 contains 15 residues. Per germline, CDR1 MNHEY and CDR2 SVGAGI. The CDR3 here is CASHSGQGSADTQYF. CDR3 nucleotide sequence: TGTGCCAGCCACTCGGGACAGGGTAGCGCAGATACGCAGTATTTT.

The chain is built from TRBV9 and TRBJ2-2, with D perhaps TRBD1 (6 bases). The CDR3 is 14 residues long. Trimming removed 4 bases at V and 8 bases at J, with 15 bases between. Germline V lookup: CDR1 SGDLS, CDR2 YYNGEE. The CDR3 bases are TGTGCCAGCAGCACTCGGACAGATGCTGGGGAGCTGTTTTTT. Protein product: CASSTRTDAGELFF. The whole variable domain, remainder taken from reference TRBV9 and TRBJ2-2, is DSGVTQTPKHLITATGQRVTLRCSPRSGDLSVYWYQQSLDQGLQFLIQYYNGEERAKGNILERFSAQQFPDLHSELNLSSLELGDSALYFCASSTRTDAGELFFGEGSRLTVL.

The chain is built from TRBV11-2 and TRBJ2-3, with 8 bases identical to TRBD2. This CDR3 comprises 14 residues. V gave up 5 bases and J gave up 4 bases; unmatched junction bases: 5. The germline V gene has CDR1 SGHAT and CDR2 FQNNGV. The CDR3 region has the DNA TGTGCCAGCAGCCCGACTAGCGCGTCAGATACGCAGTATTTT. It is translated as CASSPTSASDTQYF. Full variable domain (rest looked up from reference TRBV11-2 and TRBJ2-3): EAGVAQSPRYKIIEKRQSVAFWCNPISGHATLYWYQQILGQGPKLLIQFQNNGVVDDSQLPKDRFSAERLKGVDSTLKIQPAKLEDSAVYLCASSPTSASDTQYFGPGTRLTVL.

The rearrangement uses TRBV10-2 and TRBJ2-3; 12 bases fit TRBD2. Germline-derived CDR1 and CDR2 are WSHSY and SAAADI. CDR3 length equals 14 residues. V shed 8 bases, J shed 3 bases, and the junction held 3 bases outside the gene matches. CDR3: CASLAGGLTDTQYF. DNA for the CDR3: TGCGCCAGCCTAGCGGGAGGGTTAACAGATACGCAGTATTTT.

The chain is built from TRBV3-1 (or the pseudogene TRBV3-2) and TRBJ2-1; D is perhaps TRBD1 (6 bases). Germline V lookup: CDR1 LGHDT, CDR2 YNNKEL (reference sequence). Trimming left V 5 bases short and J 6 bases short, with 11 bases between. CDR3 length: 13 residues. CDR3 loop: CASSKGHLNEQFF. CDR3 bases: TGTGCCAGCAGCAAGGGACATCTCAATGAGCAGTTCTTC.

CDR3 protein: CASSDRASGYNEQFF. The DNA for the CDR3 is TGTGCCAGCAGTGATAGGGCTAGCGGGTACAATGAGCAGTTCTTC. The chain couples TRBV6-4 to TRBJ2-1; 8 nucleotides align to TRBD2. J was trimmed by 4 bases and V by 3 bases; bases with no gene match: 5. The length of the CDR3 is 15 residues. Germline-derived CDR1 and CDR2 are MRHNA and SNTAGT.